The T cell receptor (beta chain) under discussion was sequenced for a study of response to subunit inactivated influenza vaccine. As to this clonotype: Its antigen is unidentified.

The study's findings and limits: Seasonal influenza vaccination, on each occasion, was suggested by the authors to recruit few new T cells.

TCRdb reprocessed the RT-PCR reads with MiXCR, giving one entry per CDR3 protein. The table lists about 540,000 distinct CDR3 sequences, under 30% of them singletons, with around 2.8% in the top ten. These data were also filed under a second study, of T cells expressing NK-cell markers. That source notes: Making the TCR beta cDNA relied on 5'RACE template switching with UMIs. Cells sorted as CD3+CD56+NKG2C+, CD3+CD56+NKG2C- and CD3+CD56-NKG2C+ T cells supplied the TCR beta repertoires. The CD3+CD56-NKG2C+ fraction of several donors was likewise dominated by these clonotypes.

Material: CD4+ T cells sorted from PBMCs, obtained less than 13 days after vaccination. The TCR comes from a man in his forties or fifties who received an inactivated influenza vaccine.

The CDR3 DNA reads as TGTGCCAGCACGAAGCGGGAGGCCTTCTACAATGAGCAGTTCTTC. Translated, it gives CASTKREAFYNEQFF. V and J are TRBV2 and TRBJ2-1; the match to TRBD2 covers 9 bases. This CDR3 comprises 15 residues. Germline V gene lookup returns CDR1 SNHLY and CDR2 FYNNEI. J was trimmed by 3 bases and V by 7 bases; bases with no gene match: 7.